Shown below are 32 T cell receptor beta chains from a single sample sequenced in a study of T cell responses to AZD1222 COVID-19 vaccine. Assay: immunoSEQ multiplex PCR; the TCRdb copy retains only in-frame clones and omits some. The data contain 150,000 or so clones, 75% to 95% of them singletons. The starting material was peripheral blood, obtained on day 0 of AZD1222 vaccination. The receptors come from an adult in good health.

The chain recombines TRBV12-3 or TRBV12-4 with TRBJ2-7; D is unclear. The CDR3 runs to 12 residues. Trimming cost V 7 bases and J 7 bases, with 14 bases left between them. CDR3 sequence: CASTSGGQEQYF. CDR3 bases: TGTGCCAGCACCTCCGGTGGGCAAGAGCAGTACTTC.

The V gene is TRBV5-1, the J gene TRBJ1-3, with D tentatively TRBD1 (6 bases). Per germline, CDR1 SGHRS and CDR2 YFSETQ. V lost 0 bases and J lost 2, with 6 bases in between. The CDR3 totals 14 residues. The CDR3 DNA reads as TGCGCCAGCAGCTTGGGACAGGCTGGAAACACCATATATTTT. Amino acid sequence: CASSLGQAGNTIYF.

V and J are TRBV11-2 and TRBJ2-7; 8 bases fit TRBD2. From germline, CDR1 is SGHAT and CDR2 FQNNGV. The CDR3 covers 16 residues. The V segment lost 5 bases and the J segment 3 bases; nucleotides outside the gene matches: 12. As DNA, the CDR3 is TGTGCCAGCAGCCCGATATCCGGGACTAGACACTACGAGCAGTACTTC. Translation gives CASSPISGTRHYEQYF.

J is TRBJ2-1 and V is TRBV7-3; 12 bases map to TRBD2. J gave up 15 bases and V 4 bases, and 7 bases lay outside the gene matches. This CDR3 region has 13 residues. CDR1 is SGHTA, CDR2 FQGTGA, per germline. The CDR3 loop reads CASSSPGLAGRFF. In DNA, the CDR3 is TGTGCCAGCAGCTCCCCCGGACTAGCGGGGAGGTTCTTC. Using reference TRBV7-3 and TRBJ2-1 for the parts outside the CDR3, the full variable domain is GAGVSQTPSNKVTEKGKYVELRCDPISGHTALYWYRQSLGQGPEFLIYFQGTGAADDSGLPNDRFFAVRPEGSVSTLKIQRTERGDSAVYLCASSSPGLAGRFFGPGTRLTVL.

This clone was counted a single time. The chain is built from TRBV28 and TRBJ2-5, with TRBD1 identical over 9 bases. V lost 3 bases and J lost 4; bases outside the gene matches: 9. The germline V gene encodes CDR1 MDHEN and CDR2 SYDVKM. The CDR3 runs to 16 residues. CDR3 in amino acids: CASSFVGTGIGETQYF. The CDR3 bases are TGTGCCAGCAGTTTTGTCGGGACAGGGATTGGAGAGACCCAGTACTTC.

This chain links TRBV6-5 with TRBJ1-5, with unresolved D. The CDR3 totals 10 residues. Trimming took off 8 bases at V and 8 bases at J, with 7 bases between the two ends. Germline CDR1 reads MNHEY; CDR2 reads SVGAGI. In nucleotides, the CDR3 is TGTGCCAGCGGCACTGAGCCCCAGCATTTT. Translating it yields CASGTEPQHF.

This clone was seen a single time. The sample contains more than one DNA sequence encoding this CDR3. The CDR3 bases are TGTGCCAGTAGTCCTCTAGCGGGGACCTACGAGCAGTACTTC. Amino acid sequence: CASSPLAGTYEQYF. The V call is TRBV19, the J call TRBJ2-7; 9 bases line up with TRBD2. V was pared by 5 bases and J by 2 bases, with 4 bases of the junction left unmatched. CDR1 is LNHDA and CDR2 is SQIVND in the germline V gene (reference sequence). The CDR3 spans 14 residues.

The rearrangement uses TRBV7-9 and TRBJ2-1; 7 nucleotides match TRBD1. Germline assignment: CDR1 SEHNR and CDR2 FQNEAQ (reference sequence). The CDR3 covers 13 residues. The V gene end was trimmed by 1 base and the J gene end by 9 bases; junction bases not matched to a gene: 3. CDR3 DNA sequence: TGTGCCAGCAGCTTAGTAGCAGGGGGTGAGCAGTTCTTC. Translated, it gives CASSLVAGGEQFF. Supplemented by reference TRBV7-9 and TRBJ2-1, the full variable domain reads DTGVSQNPRHKITKRGQNVTFRCDPISEHNRLYWYRQTLGQGPEFLTYFQNEAQLEKSRLLSDRFSAERPKGSFSTLEIQRTEQGDSAMYLCASSLVAGGEQFFGPGTRLTVL.

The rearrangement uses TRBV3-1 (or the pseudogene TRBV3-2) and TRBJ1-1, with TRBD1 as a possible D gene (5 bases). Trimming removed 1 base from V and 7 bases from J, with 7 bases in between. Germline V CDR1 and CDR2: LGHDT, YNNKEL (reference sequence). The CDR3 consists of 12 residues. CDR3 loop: CASSQVRGEAFF. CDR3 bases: TGTGCCAGCAGCCAAGTTAGGGGTGAAGCTTTCTTT.

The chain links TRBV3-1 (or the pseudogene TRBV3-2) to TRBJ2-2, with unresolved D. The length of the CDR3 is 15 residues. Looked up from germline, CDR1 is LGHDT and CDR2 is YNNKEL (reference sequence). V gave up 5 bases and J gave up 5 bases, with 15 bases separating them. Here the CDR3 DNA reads TGTGCCAGCAGCATTGGGGAAGGCTTGACCGGGGAGCTGTTTTTT. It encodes CASSIGEGLTGELFF.

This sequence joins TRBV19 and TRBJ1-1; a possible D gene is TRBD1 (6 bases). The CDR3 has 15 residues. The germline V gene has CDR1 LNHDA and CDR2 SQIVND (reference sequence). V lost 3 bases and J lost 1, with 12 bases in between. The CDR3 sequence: CASSMGGRQNTEAFF. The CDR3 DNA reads TGTGCCAGTAGTATGGGGGGCAGACAGAACACTGAAGCTTTCTTT.

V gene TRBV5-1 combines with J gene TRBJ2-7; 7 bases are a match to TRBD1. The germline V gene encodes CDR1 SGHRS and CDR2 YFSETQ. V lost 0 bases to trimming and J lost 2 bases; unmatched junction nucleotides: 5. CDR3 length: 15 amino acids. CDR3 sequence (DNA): TGCGCCAGCAGCTTGGGCCCCGGGACAGCCTACGAGCAGTACTTC. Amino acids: CASSLGPGTAYEQYF.

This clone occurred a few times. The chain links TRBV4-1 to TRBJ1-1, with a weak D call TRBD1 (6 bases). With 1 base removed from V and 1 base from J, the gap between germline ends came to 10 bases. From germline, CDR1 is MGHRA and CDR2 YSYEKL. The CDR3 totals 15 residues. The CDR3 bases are TGCGCCAGCAGCCAAGCGAGGGGGACGAACACTGAAGCTTTCTTT. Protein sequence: CASSQARGTNTEAFF.

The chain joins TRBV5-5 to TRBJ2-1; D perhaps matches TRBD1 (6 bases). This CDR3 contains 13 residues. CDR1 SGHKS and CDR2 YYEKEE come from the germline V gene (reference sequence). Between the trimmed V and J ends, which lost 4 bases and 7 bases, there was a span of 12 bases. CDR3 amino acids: CASSPWTDNEQFF. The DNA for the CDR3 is TGTGCCAGCAGCCCCTGGACAGATAATGAGCAGTTCTTC.

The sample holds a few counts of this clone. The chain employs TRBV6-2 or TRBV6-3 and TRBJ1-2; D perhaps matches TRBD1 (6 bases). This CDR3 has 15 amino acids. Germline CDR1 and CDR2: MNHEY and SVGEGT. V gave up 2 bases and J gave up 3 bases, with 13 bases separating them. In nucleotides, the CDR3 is TGTGCCAGCAGTTACGTCAACAGGGAGCACTATGGCTACACCTTC. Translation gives CASSYVNREHYGYTF.

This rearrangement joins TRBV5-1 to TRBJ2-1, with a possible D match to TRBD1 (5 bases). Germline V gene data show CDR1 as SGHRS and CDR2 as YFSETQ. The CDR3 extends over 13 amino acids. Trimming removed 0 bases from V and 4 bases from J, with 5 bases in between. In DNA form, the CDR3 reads TGCGCCAGCAGCTTGGGACAGTACAATGAGCAGTTCTTC. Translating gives CASSLGQYNEQFF.

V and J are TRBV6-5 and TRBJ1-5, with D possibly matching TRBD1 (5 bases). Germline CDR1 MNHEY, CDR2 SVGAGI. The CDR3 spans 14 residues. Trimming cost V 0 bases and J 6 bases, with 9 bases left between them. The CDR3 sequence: CASSYSGGGQPQHF. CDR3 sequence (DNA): TGTGCCAGCAGTTACTCCGGGGGGGGTCAGCCCCAGCATTTT.

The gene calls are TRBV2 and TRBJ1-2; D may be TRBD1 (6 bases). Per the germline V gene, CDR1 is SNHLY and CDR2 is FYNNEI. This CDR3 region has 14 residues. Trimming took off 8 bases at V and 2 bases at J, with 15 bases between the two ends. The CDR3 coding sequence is TGTGCCAGCCACACGGCGGGGGGCAACTATGGCTACACCTTC. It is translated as CASHTAGGNYGYTF.

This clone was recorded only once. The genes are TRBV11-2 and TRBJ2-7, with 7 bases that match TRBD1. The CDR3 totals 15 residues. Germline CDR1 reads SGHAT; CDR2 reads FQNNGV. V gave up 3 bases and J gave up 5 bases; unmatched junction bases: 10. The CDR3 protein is CASSLTGTLNDEQYF. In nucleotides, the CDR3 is TGTGCCAGCAGCTTGACAGGGACCCTAAATGACGAGCAGTACTTC.

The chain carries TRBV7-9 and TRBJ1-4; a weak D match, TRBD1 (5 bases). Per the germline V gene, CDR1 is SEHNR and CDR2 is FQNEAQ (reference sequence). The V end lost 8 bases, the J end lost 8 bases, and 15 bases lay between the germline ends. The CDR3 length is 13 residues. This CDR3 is CASEMRGGEKLFF. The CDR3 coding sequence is TGTGCCAGCGAGATGAGGGGTGGCGAAAAACTGTTTTTT.

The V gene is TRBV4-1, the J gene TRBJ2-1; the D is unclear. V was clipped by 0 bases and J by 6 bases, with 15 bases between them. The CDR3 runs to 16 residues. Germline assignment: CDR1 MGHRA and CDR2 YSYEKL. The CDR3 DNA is TGCGCCAGCAGCCAAGATCGGTGGGTCCGAGCCAATGAGCAGTTCTTC. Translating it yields CASSQDRWVRANEQFF.

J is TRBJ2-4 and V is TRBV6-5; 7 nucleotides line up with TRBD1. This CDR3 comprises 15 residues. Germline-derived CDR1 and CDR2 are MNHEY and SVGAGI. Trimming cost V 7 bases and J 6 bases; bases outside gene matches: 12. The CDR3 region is CASMGDTGTVNIQYF. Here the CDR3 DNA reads TGTGCCAGCATGGGGGATACCGGGACAGTAAACATTCAGTACTTC.

The CDR3 region has the DNA TGTGCCTGGAAGGGGGGGGTTCCCTACGAGCAGTACTTC. Translated: CAWKGGVPYEQYF. V gene TRBV30 combines with J gene TRBJ2-7, with D possibly matching TRBD2 (7 bases). This CDR3 has 13 residues. V was pared by 4 bases and J by 2 bases, with 12 bases between. Germline loops: CDR1 GTSNPN, CDR2 SVGIG (reference sequence).

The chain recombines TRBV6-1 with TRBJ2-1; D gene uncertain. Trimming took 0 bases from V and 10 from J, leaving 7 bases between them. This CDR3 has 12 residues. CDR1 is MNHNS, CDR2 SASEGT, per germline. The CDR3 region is CASSEASREQFF. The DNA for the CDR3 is TGTGCCAGCAGTGAAGCGAGCCGGGAGCAGTTCTTC.

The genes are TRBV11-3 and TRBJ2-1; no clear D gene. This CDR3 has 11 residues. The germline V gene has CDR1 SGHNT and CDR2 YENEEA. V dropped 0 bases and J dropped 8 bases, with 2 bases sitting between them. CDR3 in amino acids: CASSLDHEQFF. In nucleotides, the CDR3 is TGTGCCAGCAGCTTAGATCATGAGCAGTTCTTC.

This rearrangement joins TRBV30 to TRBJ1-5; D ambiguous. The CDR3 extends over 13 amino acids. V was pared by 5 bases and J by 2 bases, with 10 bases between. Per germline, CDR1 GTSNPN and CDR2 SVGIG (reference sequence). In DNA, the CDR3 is TGTGCCTGGCGTTCGGGCGGCAATCAGCCCCAGCATTTT. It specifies CAWRSGGNQPQHF.

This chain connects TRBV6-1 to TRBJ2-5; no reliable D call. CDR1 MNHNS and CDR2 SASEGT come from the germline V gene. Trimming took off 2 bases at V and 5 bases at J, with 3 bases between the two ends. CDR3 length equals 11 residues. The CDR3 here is CASSEPETQYF. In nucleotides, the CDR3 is TGTGCCAGCAGTGAACCCGAGACCCAGTACTTC.

CDR3 region: CASSEAESRGAQYF. The CDR3 region has the DNA TGTGCCAGCAGTGAAGCCGAAAGTAGAGGGGCTCAGTACTTC. The chain uses TRBV2 and TRBJ2-4; D might be TRBD1 or TRBD2, each matching 5 bases. The CDR3 has 14 residues. V was shortened by 0 bases and J by 12 bases, with 15 bases between the two germline ends. The germline V gene encodes CDR1 SNHLY and CDR2 FYNNEI.

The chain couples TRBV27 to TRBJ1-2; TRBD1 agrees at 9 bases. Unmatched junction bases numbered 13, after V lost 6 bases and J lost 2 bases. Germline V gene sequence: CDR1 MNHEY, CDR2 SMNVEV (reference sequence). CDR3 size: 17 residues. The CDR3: CASSRGTGKGGNYGYTF. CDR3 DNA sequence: TGTGCCAGCAGCCGTGGGACAGGGAAGGGAGGGAACTATGGCTACACCTTC.

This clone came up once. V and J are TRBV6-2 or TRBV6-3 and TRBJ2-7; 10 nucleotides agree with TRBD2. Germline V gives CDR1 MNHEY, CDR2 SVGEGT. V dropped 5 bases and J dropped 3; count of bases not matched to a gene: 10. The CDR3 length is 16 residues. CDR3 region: CASSAVGLADFYEQYF. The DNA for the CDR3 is TGTGCCAGCAGTGCCGTCGGACTAGCGGACTTCTACGAGCAGTACTTC.

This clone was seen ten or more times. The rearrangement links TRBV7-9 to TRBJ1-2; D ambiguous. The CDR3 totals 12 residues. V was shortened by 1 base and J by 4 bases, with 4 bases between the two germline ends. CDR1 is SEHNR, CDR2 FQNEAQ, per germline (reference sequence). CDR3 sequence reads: CASSLGGYGYTF. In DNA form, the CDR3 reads TGTGCCAGCAGCTTAGGGGGCTATGGCTACACCTTC.

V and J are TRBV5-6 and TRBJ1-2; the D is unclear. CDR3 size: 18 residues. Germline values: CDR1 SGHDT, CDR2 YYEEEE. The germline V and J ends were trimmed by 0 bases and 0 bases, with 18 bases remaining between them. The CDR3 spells CASSLVGQAVGANYGYTF. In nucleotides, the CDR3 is TGTGCCAGCAGCTTGGTAGGGCAGGCCGTTGGGGCTAACTATGGCTACACCTTC.